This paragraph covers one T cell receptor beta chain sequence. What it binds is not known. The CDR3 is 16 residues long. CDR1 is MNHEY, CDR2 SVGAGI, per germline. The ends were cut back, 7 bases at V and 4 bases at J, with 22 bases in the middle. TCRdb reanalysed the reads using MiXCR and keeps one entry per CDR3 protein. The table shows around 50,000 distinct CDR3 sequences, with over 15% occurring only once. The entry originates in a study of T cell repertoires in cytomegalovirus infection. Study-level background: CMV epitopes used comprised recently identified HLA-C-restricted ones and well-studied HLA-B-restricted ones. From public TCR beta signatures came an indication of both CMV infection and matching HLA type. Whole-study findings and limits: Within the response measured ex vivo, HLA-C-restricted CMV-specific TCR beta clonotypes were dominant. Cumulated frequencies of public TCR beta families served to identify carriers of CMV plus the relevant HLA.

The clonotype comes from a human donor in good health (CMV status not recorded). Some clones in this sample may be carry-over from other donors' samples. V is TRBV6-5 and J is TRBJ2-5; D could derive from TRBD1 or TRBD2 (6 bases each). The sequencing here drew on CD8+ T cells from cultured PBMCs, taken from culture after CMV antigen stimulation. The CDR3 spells CASTSEGQGRLETQYF. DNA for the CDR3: TGTGCCAGCACCAGCGAGGGCCAGGGGAGGTTAGAGACCCAGTACTTC.